A selection of T cell receptor beta chains follows, all from one sample in a study of CD8+CD57+ T cells in acquired aplastic anemia. TCRdb reanalysed the reads using MiXCR and keeps one entry per CDR3 protein. The data show about 400,000 distinct CDR3 sequences, with about two thirds seen just once and 4% held by the top ten. Sequencing was carried out using sorted CD4+, CD8+, or CD8+CD57+ T cells (not recorded which) from PBMCs. The receptors were gathered from a human donor in good health, serving as a control. Each CDR3 is given with its conserved first and last residue. D genes are given only for firm matches. Only some rows state a clone size, as once, few, many or a class for expanded clones.

v_gene,d_gene,abundance,j_gene,CDR3nt,CDR3aa
TRBV9,TRBD2,NA,TRBJ2-3,TGTGCCAGCAGTTTGGGACTAGGCTCAGGAGATACGCAGTATTTT,CASSLGLGSGDTQYF
TRBV12-3/TRBV12-4,NA,many,TRBJ1-5,TGTGCCAGCAGTTTGACAAGAGATCAGCCCCAGCATTTT,CASSLTRDQPQHF
TRBV6-2/TRBV6-3,NA,many,TRBJ2-3,TGTGCCAGCAGTTACTCGTCGAGGGTAGATACGCAGTATTTT,CASSYSSRVDTQYF
TRBV7-9,TRBD1,NA,TRBJ2-5,TGTGCCAGCAGCCGGGACAGGGTCCAAGAGACCCAGTACTTC,CASSRDRVQETQYF
TRBV15,NA,NA,TRBJ1-5,TGTGCCACCAAGAGTGTACGGGAACAGCATTTT,CATKSVREQHF
TRBV7-9,TRBD2,NA,TRBJ2-3,TGTGCCAGCAGTTCAAACAGCGGGACCGGCGGGCGTACTAGCACAGATACGCAGTATTTT,CASSSNSGTGGRTSTDTQYF
TRBV9,TRBD2,NA,TRBJ2-4,TGTGCCAGCAGCGTATGGGAGCGGGGGGGAGGCTGTAAGTACTTC,CASSVWERGGGCKYF
TRBV10-3,TRBD2,NA,TRBJ2-7,TGTGCCAGCAGTCTACAGCGGGAATTAGTCTACGAGTACGGTTTC,CASSLQRELVYEYGF
TRBV7-2,NA,many,TRBJ1-3,TGTGCCAGCAGTCAGGACGGTAGCTCTGGAAACACCATATATTTT,CASSQDGSSGNTIYF
TRBV5-1,NA,once,TRBJ1-1,TGCGCCAGCAGCTTACAGGAAGCTGGGGGGTTCACTGAAGCTTTCTTT,CASSLQEAGGFTEAFF